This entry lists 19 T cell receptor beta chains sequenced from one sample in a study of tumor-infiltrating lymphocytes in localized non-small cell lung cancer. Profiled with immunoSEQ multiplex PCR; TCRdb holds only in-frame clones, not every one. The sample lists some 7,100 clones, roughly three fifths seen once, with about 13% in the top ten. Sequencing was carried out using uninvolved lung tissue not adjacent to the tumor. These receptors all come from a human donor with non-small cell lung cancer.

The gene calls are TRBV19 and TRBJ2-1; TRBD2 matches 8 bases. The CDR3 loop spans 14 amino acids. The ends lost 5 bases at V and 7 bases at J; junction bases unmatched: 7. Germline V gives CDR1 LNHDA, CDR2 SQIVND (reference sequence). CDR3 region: CASSWGGGWNEQFF. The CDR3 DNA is TGTGCCAGTAGTTGGGGCGGGGGGTGGAATGAGCAGTTCTTC.

The CDR3 nucleotides are TGTGCCAGTAGTATGCATGAGGGGAAGTTTGGCTACACCTTC. This codes for CASSMHEGKFGYTF. The rearrangement uses TRBV19 and TRBJ1-2, with D tentatively TRBD1 (5 bases). The ends were cut back, 3 bases at V and 7 bases at J, with 15 bases in the middle. Germline CDR1 LNHDA, CDR2 SQIVND (reference sequence). The CDR3 sequence is 14 residues long.

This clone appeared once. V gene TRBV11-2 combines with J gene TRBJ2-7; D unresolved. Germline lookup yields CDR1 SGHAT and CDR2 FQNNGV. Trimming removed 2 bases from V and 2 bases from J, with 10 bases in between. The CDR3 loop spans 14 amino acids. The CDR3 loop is CASSLFPGTYEQYF. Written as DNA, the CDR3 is TGTGCCAGCAGCTTATTCCCAGGCACCTACGAGCAGTACTTC.

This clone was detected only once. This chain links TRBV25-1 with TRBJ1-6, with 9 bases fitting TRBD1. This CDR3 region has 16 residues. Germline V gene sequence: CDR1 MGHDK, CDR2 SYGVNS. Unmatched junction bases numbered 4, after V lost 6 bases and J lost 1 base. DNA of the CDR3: TGTGCCAGCAGGGGACAGGGAGGATCCTATAATTCACCCCTCCACTTT. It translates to CASRGQGGSYNSPLHF.

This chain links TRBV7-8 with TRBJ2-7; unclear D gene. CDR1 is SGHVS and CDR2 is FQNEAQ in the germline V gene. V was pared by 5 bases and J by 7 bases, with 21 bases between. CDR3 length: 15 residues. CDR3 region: CASSPMGPLMGEQYF. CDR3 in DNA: TGTGCCAGCAGCCCGATGGGTCCTCTAATGGGGGAGCAGTACTTC.

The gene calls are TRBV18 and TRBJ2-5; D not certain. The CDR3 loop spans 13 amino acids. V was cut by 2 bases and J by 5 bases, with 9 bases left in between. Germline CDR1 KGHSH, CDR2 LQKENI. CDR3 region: CASSPYGVETQYF. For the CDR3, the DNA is TGTGCCAGCTCACCATATGGGGTTGAGACCCAGTACTTC.

The CDR3 bases are TGTGCCAGCAGCGTAGACCCTGGGCTATCCTACGAGCAGTACTTC. Residues: CASSVDPGLSYEQYF. The chain carries TRBV9 and TRBJ2-7, with no clear D. The CDR3 consists of 15 residues. CDR1 SGDLS and CDR2 YYNGEE come from the germline V gene. The V end lost 0 bases, the J end lost 1 base, and 11 bases lay between the germline ends.

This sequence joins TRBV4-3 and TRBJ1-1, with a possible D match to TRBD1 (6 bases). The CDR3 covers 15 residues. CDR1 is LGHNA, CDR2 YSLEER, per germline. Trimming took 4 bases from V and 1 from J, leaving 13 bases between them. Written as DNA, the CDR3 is TGCGCCAGCAGCCTTGATCCGGGACAGAACACTGAAGCTTTCTTT. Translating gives CASSLDPGQNTEAFF.

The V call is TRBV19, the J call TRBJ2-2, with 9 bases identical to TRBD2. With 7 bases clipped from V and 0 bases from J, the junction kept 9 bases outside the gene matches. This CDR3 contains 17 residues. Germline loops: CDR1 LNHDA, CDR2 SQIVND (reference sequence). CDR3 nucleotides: TGTGCCAGTACTTCCTGGGGCGGGGGGGCGAACACCGGGGAGCTGTTTTTT. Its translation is CASTSWGGGANTGELFF.

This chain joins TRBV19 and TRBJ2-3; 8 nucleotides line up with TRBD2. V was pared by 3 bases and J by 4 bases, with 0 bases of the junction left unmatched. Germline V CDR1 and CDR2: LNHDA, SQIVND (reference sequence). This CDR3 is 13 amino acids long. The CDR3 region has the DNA TGTGCCAGTAGTATGGGACTAGCAGATACGCAGTATTTT. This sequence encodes CASSMGLADTQYF.

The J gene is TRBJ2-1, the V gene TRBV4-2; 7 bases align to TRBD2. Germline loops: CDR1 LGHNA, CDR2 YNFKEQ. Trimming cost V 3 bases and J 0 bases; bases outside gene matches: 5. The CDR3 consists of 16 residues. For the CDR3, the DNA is TGTGCCAGCAGCCAGCTAGCGGTCGCCTCCTACAATGAGCAGTTCTTC. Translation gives CASSQLAVASYNEQFF.

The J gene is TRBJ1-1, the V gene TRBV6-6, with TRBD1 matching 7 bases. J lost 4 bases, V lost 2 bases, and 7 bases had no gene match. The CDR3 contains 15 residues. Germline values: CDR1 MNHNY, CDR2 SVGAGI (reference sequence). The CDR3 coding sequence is TGTGCCAGCAGTTACAGGGGGCAGCCTCCCACTGAAGCTTTCTTT. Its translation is CASSYRGQPPTEAFF.

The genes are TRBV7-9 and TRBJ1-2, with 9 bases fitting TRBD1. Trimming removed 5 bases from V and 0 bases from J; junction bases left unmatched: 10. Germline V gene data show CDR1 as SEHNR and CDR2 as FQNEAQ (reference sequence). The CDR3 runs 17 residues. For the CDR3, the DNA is TGTGCCAGCAGCGTGGCGGGACAGGGACCCTCTAACTATGGCTACACCTTC. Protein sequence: CASSVAGQGPSNYGYTF.

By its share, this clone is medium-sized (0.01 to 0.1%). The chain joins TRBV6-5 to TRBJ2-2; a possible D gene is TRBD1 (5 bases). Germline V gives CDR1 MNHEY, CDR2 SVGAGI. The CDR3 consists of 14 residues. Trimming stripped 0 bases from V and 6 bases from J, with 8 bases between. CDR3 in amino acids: CASSYSEGAGELFF. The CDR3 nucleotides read TGTGCCAGCAGTTACTCGGAAGGGGCCGGGGAGCTGTTTTTT.

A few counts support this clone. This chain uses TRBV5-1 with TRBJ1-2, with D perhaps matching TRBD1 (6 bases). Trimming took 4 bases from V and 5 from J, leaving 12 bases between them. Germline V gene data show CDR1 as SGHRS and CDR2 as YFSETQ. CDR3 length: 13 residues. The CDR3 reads CASSPDSLYGYTF. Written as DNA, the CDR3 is TGCGCCAGCAGCCCGGACAGCCTTTATGGCTACACCTTC.

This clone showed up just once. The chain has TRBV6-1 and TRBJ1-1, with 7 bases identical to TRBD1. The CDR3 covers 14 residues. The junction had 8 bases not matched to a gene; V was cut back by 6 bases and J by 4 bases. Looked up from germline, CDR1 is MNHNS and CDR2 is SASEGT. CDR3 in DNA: TGTGCCAGCAGAGATACAAACAGGGGCACTGAAGCTTTCTTT. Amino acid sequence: CASRDTNRGTEAFF.

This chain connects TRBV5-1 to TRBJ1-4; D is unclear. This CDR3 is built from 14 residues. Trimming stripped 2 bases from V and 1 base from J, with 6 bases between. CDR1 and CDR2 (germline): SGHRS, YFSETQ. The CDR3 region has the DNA TGCGCCAGCAGCTTCGGGGAAACTAATGAAAAACTGTTTTTT. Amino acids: CASSFGETNEKLFF. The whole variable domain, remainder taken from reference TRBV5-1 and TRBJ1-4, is KAGVTQTPRYLIKTRGQQVTLSCSPISGHRSVSWYQQTPGQGLQFLFEYFSETQRNKGNFPGRFSGRQFSNSRSEMNVSTLELGDSALYLCASSFGETNEKLFFGSGTQLSVL.

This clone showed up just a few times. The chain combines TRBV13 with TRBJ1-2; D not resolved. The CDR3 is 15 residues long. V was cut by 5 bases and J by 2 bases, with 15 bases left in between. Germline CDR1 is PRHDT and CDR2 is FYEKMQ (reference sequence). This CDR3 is CASSLRTDLNYGYTF. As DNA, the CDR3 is TGTGCCAGCAGCCTACGGACGGATTTAAACTATGGCTACACCTTC.

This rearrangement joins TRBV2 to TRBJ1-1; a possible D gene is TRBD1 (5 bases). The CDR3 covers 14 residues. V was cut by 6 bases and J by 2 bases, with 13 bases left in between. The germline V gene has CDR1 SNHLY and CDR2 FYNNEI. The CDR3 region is CASRPDRHNTEAFF. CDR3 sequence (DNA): TGTGCCAGCAGGCCCGACAGACATAACACTGAAGCTTTCTTT.